Listed below are T cell receptor beta chains from one sample, sequenced in a study of OX40 agonist ivuxolimab in advanced cancers. Assay: immunoSEQ multiplex PCR; the TCRdb copy retains only in-frame clones and omits some. The data contain tens of thousands of clones, more than 80% of them seen just once; the ten biggest clones take up under 2.5%. The material was CD4+ or CD8+ T cells sorted from blood, obtained in a trial of the OX40 agonist ivuxolimab. The receptors derive from an adult with an advanced solid tumor such as melanoma, head and neck, liver or kidney cancer. CDR3s include the opening cysteine and the closing phenylalanine or tryptophan. D genes are given only for firm matches. Rows give clone size only sometimes, using once, few, many, or a class for an expanded clone.

V gene: TRBV5-8; clone size: .; J gene: TRBJ2-7; D gene: TRBD2; CDR3 DNA: TGCGCCAGCAGCTGGACTAGCGGGAAGGGCGAGCAGTACTTC; CDR3 protein: CASSWTSGKGEQYF
V gene: TRBV5-6; clone size: .; J gene: TRBJ2-5; D gene: TRBD1; CDR3 DNA: TGTGCCAGCAGCCCCCGACGGACAGGGGTAGGAGAGACCCAGTACTTC; CDR3 protein: CASSPRRTGVGETQYF
V gene: TRBV30; clone size: .; J gene: TRBJ1-1; D gene: .; CDR3 DNA: TGTGCCTGGAGGGGGGTTTCGAACACTGAAGCTTTCTTT; CDR3 protein: CAWRGVSNTEAFF
V gene: TRBV18; clone size: .; J gene: TRBJ1-1; D gene: .; CDR3 DNA: TGTGCCAGCTCACCATCCCTGACAGAGGGTTGGACTGAAGCTTTCTTT; CDR3 protein: CASSPSLTEGWTEAFF
V gene: TRBV2; clone size: .; J gene: TRBJ2-2; D gene: .; CDR3 DNA: TGTGCCAGCAGGGGGAACTGGCGGAACACCGGGGAGCTGTTTTTT; CDR3 protein: CASRGNWRNTGELFF
V gene: TRBV9; clone size: .; J gene: TRBJ1-3; D gene: .; CDR3 DNA: TGTGCCAGCAGCTTCGGACCGACCCTCTCTGGAAACACCATATATTTT; CDR3 protein: CASSFGPTLSGNTIYF
V gene: TRBV30; clone size: .; J gene: TRBJ2-5; D gene: .; CDR3 DNA: TGTGCCTGGACCAACCAAGAGACCCAGTACTTC; CDR3 protein: CAWTNQETQYF
V gene: TRBV7-2; clone size: .; J gene: TRBJ1-2; D gene: .; CDR3 DNA: TGTGCCAGCAGCTTAGTAGGTATGAGCTATGGCTACACCTTC; CDR3 protein: CASSLVGMSYGYTF
V gene: TRBV7-9; clone size: .; J gene: TRBJ2-7; D gene: .; CDR3 DNA: TGTGCCAGCAGCTTTAGGGATGAGCAGTACTTC; CDR3 protein: CASSFRDEQYF
V gene: TRBV4-1; clone size: once; J gene: TRBJ1-6; D gene: TRBD1; CDR3 DNA: TGCGCCAGCAGCCGAGGAGACCGACAGGGGAGATTTGATTCACCCCTCCACTTT; CDR3 protein: CASSRGDRQGRFDSPLHF
V gene: TRBV6-6; clone size: .; J gene: TRBJ2-7; D gene: TRBD1; CDR3 DNA: TGTGCCAGCAGCCGGACAGGGGATACCTACGAGCAGTACTTC; CDR3 protein: CASSRTGDTYEQYF
V gene: TRBV5-4; clone size: .; J gene: TRBJ2-2; D gene: .; CDR3 DNA: TGTGCCAGCAGCTTGGAATCCAGGCCGAACACCGGGGAGCTGTTTTTT; CDR3 protein: CASSLESRPNTGELFF
V gene: TRBV11-3; clone size: .; J gene: TRBJ1-2; D gene: .; CDR3 DNA: TGTGCCAGCAGCCCCCCCGAGGCAGGGAGATGGGGGATCTATGGCTACACCTTC; CDR3 protein: CASSPPEAGRWGIYGYTF
V gene: TRBV7-2; clone size: many; J gene: TRBJ1-2; D gene: .; CDR3 DNA: TGTGCCAGCAGCTTATATCAGCTCACCTATGGCTACACCTTC; CDR3 protein: CASSLYQLTYGYTF
V gene: TRBV10-3; clone size: .; J gene: TRBJ2-3; D gene: TRBD2; CDR3 DNA: TGTGCCATCAGCCTGACAGGGGGTAGGACTAGCGGGAGCCCCACAGATACGCAGTATTTT; CDR3 protein: CAISLTGGRTSGSPTDTQYF
V gene: TRBV5-1; clone size: .; J gene: TRBJ1-1; D gene: .; CDR3 DNA: TGCGCCAGCAGCTATTCGTCCGGATCGAACACTGAAGCTTTCTTT; CDR3 protein: CASSYSSGSNTEAFF
V gene: TRBV11-3; clone size: .; J gene: TRBJ2-1; D gene: TRBD2; CDR3 DNA: TGTGCCAGCAGCCCACCCTCCCGACTAGCGACCTACAATGAGCAGTTCTTC; CDR3 protein: CASSPPSRLATYNEQFF
V gene: TRBV5-1; clone size: .; J gene: TRBJ2-2; D gene: .; CDR3 DNA: TGCGCCAGCAGCTTGGAAGGCCTAGGCGCGGGGGAGCTGTTTTTT; CDR3 protein: CASSLEGLGAGELFF
V gene: TRBV5-5; clone size: .; J gene: TRBJ2-7; D gene: TRBD2; CDR3 DNA: TGTGCCAGCAGCTTGGTGGGGACTAGCGGGTACGAGCAGTACTTC; CDR3 protein: CASSLVGTSGYEQYF
V gene: TRBV7-8; clone size: .; J gene: TRBJ1-3; D gene: .; CDR3 DNA: TGTGCCAGCAGCCTAGAGGACAGTAGAAACACCATATATTTT; CDR3 protein: CASSLEDSRNTIYF
V gene: TRBV28; clone size: .; J gene: TRBJ1-3; D gene: .; CDR3 DNA: TGTGCCAGCAGTTCCCTTAGGGGAACTGGAAACACCATATATTTT; CDR3 protein: CASSSLRGTGNTIYF
V gene: TRBV6-6; clone size: once; J gene: TRBJ1-5; D gene: TRBD1; CDR3 DNA: TGTGCCAGCCACCTGGGGAGGGGGCTTACTAACCAGCCCCAGCATTTT; CDR3 protein: CASHLGRGLTNQPQHF
V gene: TRBV6-5; clone size: once; J gene: TRBJ1-2; D gene: TRBD1; CDR3 DNA: TGTGCCAGCAGTTACTCGACAGGGGGCGGTGGCTACACCTTC; CDR3 protein: CASSYSTGGGGYTF
V gene: TRBV18; clone size: .; J gene: TRBJ1-2; D gene: .; CDR3 DNA: TGTGCCAGCTCACCGCAATTCGGCCAGGGCTATGGCTACACCTTC; CDR3 protein: CASSPQFGQGYGYTF
V gene: TRBV11-1; clone size: once; J gene: TRBJ1-1; D gene: .; CDR3 DNA: TGTGCCAGCAGCTTAAAGGGGGGTCGGGCTGAAGCTTTCTTT; CDR3 protein: CASSLKGGRAEAFF
V gene: TRBV9; clone size: .; J gene: TRBJ2-3; D gene: TRBD2; CDR3 DNA: TGTGCCAGCAGCGACCTAGCGGGGGGGTCCACAGATACGCAGTATTTT; CDR3 protein: CASSDLAGGSTDTQYF
V gene: TRBV4-2; clone size: .; J gene: TRBJ1-1; D gene: TRBD1; CDR3 DNA: TGTGCCAGCAGCCTAGGACAGGGGGAGACTGAAGCTTTCTTT; CDR3 protein: CASSLGQGETEAFF
V gene: TRBV29-1; clone size: .; J gene: TRBJ1-3; D gene: .; CDR3 DNA: TGCAGCGTTCCCGATAATACAGGACTTGGAAACACCATATATTTT; CDR3 protein: CSVPDNTGLGNTIYF
V gene: TRBV6-1; clone size: .; J gene: TRBJ2-3; D gene: TRBD2; CDR3 DNA: TGTGCCAGCAGTGAAGTACTAGCGGGAGGAACAGATACGCAGTATTTT; CDR3 protein: CASSEVLAGGTDTQYF
V gene: TRBV7-2; clone size: .; J gene: TRBJ2-3; D gene: TRBD2; CDR3 DNA: TGTGCCAGCAGCCTTGGCAGCGGGAGGACAGATACGCAGTATTTT; CDR3 protein: CASSLGSGRTDTQYF
V gene: TRBV5-1; clone size: few; J gene: TRBJ2-7; D gene: .; CDR3 DNA: TGCGCCAGCAGCAACGGGGGAGCCCGGTACGAGCAGTACTTC; CDR3 protein: CASSNGGARYEQYF
V gene: TRBV5-1; clone size: .; J gene: TRBJ2-3; D gene: .; CDR3 DNA: TGCGCCAGCAGCCGCGGGGAGCGGGTGAGCACAGATACGCAGTATTTT; CDR3 protein: CASSRGERVSTDTQYF
V gene: TRBV11-2; clone size: .; J gene: TRBJ1-2; D gene: TRBD1; CDR3 DNA: TGTGCCAGCAGCCCCGGGACAGCCAACTATGGCTACACCTTC; CDR3 protein: CASSPGTANYGYTF
V gene: TRBV30; clone size: .; J gene: TRBJ2-7; D gene: .; CDR3 DNA: TGTGCCTGGAGTGCCAGGAACCACGAGCAGTACTTC; CDR3 protein: CAWSARNHEQYF
V gene: TRBV10-2; clone size: .; J gene: TRBJ1-1; D gene: .; CDR3 DNA: TGCGCCAGCCTGGGGACCCCGGCCGAAGCTTTCTTT; CDR3 protein: CASLGTPAEAFF
V gene: TRBV7-9; clone size: .; J gene: TRBJ1-4; D gene: TRBD1; CDR3 DNA: TGTGCCAGCAGTTTTGCGACAGGGAATGAAAAACTGTTTTTT; CDR3 protein: CASSFATGNEKLFF
V gene: TRBV5-1; clone size: .; J gene: TRBJ2-1; D gene: TRBD2; CDR3 DNA: TGCGCCAGCAGCGCCGGGACTAGCGGGGGAAATGAGCAGTTCTTC; CDR3 protein: CASSAGTSGGNEQFF
V gene: TRBV2; clone size: .; J gene: TRBJ2-1; D gene: TRBD1; CDR3 DNA: TGTGCCAGCTCCATCGGGACAGGGGCTGCGGATGAGCAGTTCTTC; CDR3 protein: CASSIGTGAADEQFF
V gene: TRBV5-1; clone size: .; J gene: TRBJ1-1; D gene: .; CDR3 DNA: TGCGCCAGCAGCGAAACCGGGACACCGAACACTGAAGCTTTCTTT; CDR3 protein: CASSETGTPNTEAFF
V gene: TRBV18; clone size: few; J gene: TRBJ2-7; D gene: TRBD1; CDR3 DNA: TGTGCCAGCTCATTAAGACAGGGCTACGAGCAGTACTTC; CDR3 protein: CASSLRQGYEQYF
V gene: TRBV2; clone size: .; J gene: TRBJ2-1; D gene: .; CDR3 DNA: TGTGCCAGCAGCTCAGACAGGAGGCGCGAGCAGTTCTTC; CDR3 protein: CASSSDRRREQFF
V gene: TRBV7-9; clone size: .; J gene: TRBJ2-2; D gene: TRBD2; CDR3 DNA: TGTGCCAGCAGCCATTCGGGACTAGCGGCTTCCGTTGGGACCGGGGAGCTGTTTTTT; CDR3 protein: CASSHSGLAASVGTGELFF
V gene: TRBV2; clone size: .; J gene: TRBJ2-7; D gene: .; CDR3 DNA: TGTGCCAGCAGTGCCGACCTTAGCTCCTACGAGCAGTACTTC; CDR3 protein: CASSADLSSYEQYF
V gene: TRBV30; clone size: medium-sized; J gene: TRBJ1-3; D gene: .; CDR3 DNA: TGTGCCTGGAGGGCCCCCAGCTCTGGAAACACCATATATTTT; CDR3 protein: CAWRAPSSGNTIYF
V gene: TRBV2; clone size: .; J gene: TRBJ1-2; D gene: TRBD1; CDR3 DNA: TGTGCCAGCAGTGAATCGGACAGGGGCTACACCTTC; CDR3 protein: CASSESDRGYTF